This T cell receptor beta chain is from a study of lymphopenia after photon versus proton radiotherapy. Notes on this clone: Its antigen is unknown.

The assay was immunoSEQ multiplex PCR, and TCRdb's table has in-frame clones only and misses some. Of about 33,000 clones in the sample, 85% to 90% were seen once. Study results and limitations: Authors raise, but do not show, better survival with proton therapy. Under photons, naive T cells and diversity fell while effector/memory populations rose. Oligoclonal CD8+ Temra expansion after nadir drove photon patients' diversity drop.

V was trimmed by 6 bases and J by 0 bases, leaving 13 bases between them. The length of the CDR3 is 14 residues. CDR1 and CDR2 (germline): SGHRS, YFSETQ. This sequence was found in a woman aged 45-60 years with pancreatic cancer. This sample comprised peripheral blood, obtained from a patient treated with photon-based radiotherapy. The chain joins TRBV5-1 to TRBJ2-7; D is ambiguous. CDR3 region: CASNLGPSSYEQYF. In nucleotides, the CDR3 is TGCGCCAGCAACCTAGGTCCGAGCTCCTACGAGCAGTACTTC.